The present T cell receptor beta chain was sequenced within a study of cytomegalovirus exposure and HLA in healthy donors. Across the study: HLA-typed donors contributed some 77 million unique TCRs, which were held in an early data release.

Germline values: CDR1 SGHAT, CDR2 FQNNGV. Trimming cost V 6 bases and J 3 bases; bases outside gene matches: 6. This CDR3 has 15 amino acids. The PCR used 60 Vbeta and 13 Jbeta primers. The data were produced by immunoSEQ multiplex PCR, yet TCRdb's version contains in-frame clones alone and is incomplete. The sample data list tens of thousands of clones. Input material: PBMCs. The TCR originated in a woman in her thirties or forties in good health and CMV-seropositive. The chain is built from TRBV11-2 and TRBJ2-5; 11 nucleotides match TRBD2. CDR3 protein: CASSSGTSGKETQYF. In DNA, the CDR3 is TGTGCCAGCAGTTCCGGGACTAGCGGTAAAGAGACCCAGTACTTC. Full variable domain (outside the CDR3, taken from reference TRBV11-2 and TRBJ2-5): EAGVAQSPRYKIIEKRQSVAFWCNPISGHATLYWYQQILGQGPKLLIQFQNNGVVDDSQLPKDRFSAERLKGVDSTLKIQPAKLEDSAVYLCASSSGTSGKETQYFGPGTRLLVL.